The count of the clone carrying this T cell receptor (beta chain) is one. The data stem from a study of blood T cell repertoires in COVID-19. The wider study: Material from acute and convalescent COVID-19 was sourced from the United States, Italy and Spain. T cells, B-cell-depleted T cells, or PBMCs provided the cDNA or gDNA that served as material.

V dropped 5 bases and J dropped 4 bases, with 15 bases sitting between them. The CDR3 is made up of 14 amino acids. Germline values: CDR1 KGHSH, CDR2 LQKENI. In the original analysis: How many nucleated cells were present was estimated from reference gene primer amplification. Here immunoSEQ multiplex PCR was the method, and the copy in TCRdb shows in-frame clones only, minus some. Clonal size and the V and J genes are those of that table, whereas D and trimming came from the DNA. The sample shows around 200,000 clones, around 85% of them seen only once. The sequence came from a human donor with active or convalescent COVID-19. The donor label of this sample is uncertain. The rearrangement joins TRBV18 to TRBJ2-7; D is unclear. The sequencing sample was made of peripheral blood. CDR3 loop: CASSSNMGMYEQYF. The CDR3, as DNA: TGTGCCAGCTCATCGAATATGGGCATGTACGAGCAGTACTTC.